The text below deals with one T cell receptor beta chain. Its binding antigen is unknown. No base quality information exists; no much larger clone differs at one position. The cohort comprised 710 or so healthy bone marrow donors. Cohort members were all nominally healthy when sampled, although unrecorded immune exposures were likely present. The donor tested CMV seropositive and was one of the 289 seropositive cohort members. A peripheral blood sample was provided by each donor, and peripheral blood mononuclear cells were used for TCR beta sequencing. The Qiagen DNeasy Blood Extraction Kit was used to extract genomic DNA from the blood cell samples. The sample comes from a study of cytomegalovirus exposure and HLA in healthy donors (dated by TCRdb to about 2017). Concerning the study at large: According to an earlier analysis of several hundred of the donors, about 179 million T cells yielded some 120 million unique TCR beta sequences and about 300 Gb of sequence data. An early release covering roughly 640 HLA-typed donors comprised approximately 300 gigabases of sequencing data and 65 million to 100 million unique TCR sequences. Among the 398 genotyped donors, approximately 82% belonged to the genetic ancestry cluster associated with self-reported Caucasian donors. The aim of the study was to test whether cataloging public T cell receptors could identify signatures of past pathogen exposure. The study used immunosequencing to profile the T cell repertoires of 666 subjects and linked those repertoires to cytomegalovirus serostatus. Besides the first cohort of roughly 640 subjects, a separate validation cohort made up of over a hundred different subjects was used. High-throughput TCR immunosequencing, statistical association of individual TCRs with disease status, and machine learning were combined to predict cytomegalovirus infection status. In a later analysis, previously published TCR beta repertoires from several hundred donors were re-analyzed and high-resolution HLA genotyping was added so that TCR occurrence patterns could be studied. In the later analysis, no new phenotypic data were used to find candidate immune exposures; instead, reliance was placed on TCR beta sequences and their occurrence across donors. An earlier analysis of nearly 600 of the donors applied high-throughput TCR beta sequencing to assess whether each TCR beta V gene segment acted as functional or pseudogenic. Donor age, sex, ethnicity and CMV serostatus were compiled together with the repertoire data. A later genetic analysis took genome-wide SNP genotypes for about 55% of the 666 donors and used that subset as a discovery cohort. Every repertoire in the discovery cohort had been generated on one and the same sequencing platform. HLA typing covered class I and class II loci at four-digit resolution. Typing coverage differed by locus: A, B, C, DRB1 and DQB1 were typed in about 629-640 donors, DQA1 in about 500, DPA1 in 600 to 610, and DPB1 in approximately 450. Four to six DR-DQ haplotypes were handled as single units for association and clustering, since linkage in the cohort was strong. Across under 500 genotyped donors of the cohort, an average of roughly 250,000 unique TCR beta nucleotide sequences per donor were sequenced, and roughly a sixth of those sequences were non-productive.

Overall study results and their limits: This cohort had only TCR beta chains sequenced, and the lack of alpha or paired-chain data limited which features could be detected. A later analysis found that TCR association rates varied across HLA loci, with DRB1 alleles showing the most associated TCRs and HLA-C alleles the fewest. A further reported finding was that TCR beta sequences accurately predicted the HLA-A and HLA-B alleles for most subjects in the first cohort. Because counts were too low, under 20 rarely observed V segments, including chromosome 9 orphons, were left out of the earlier analysis of 500 to 750 of the donors. According to a later analysis, parvovirus B19, influenza, CMV and Epstein-Barr virus appeared linked to several top co-occurrence clusters. In the study, around 150 TCR beta chains were listed as associated with cytomegalovirus. Strong co-occurrence of HLA alleles, especially DR and DQ, made assigning TCR associations to individual alleles difficult. According to the authors, the approach could potentially be generalized to other disease states and immunological phenotypes. Because the 87-base-pair reads could not distinguish some IMGT-functional V segments, including TRBV6-2 and TRBV6-3, those segments were excluded. In an earlier analysis of some 640 of the donors, most TCR beta V segments were observed in productive rearrangements about 87% or about 30% of the time, broadly matching IMGT annotations. Correlated functional status among segregating V segments might be attributable to linkage disequilibrium, but an unknown experimental factor could not be ruled out. V-gene and J-gene trimming of TCR beta chains was associated with a missense DCLRE1C variant in a later genetic analysis, and the association was replicated in an independent cohort. Compared with the roughly 670-donor mean, donors in an Asian-associated ancestry cluster had fewer N-insertions in productive TCRs, according to a later genetic analysis. The classifier was reported to diagnose cytomegalovirus status with high specificity and sensitivity in both the original cohort and the validation cohort. In a later analysis, most CMV-associated TCR beta chains were found to appear HLA-restricted, with HLA associations seemingly driven largely by CMV exposure. In a later analysis, around 17,000 TCR beta sequences were associated with specific HLA alleles at a false discovery rate of 0.05. Because some donors lacked HLA typing at each locus, the association tests relied only on the typed subset. In vitro tests confirmed that a few of the cytomegalovirus-associated TCR beta chains recognize cytomegalovirus antigens. The only immune exposure information available for the cohort was CMV serostatus. The presence/absence analyses assumed that sequencing depth was roughly uniform across donors, and that assumption may not be true. A group of highly shared sequence variants was considered likely to be a technical artifact of the sequencing pipeline. Compared with equally common non-associated chains, HLA-associated TCR beta chains in a later analysis were more clonally expanded and had lower generation probabilities. Most TCR sequences were seen in very few donors, while some public TCRs were found in many individuals.

Looking up the germline V gene yields CDR1 SNHLY and CDR2 FYNNEI. Its CDR3 holds 17 amino acids, cysteine through phenylalanine. The entry retains the CDR3 DNA only, 51 bases that are in frame from base 1. The germline V and J ends show losses of 5 bases and 5 bases respectively, and no gene match explains 10 bases of the junction. The library was obtained by the immunoSEQ multiplex PCR assay. For the multiplex PCR, a mixture combining 60 forward primers for TCR Vbeta segments and 13 reverse primers for TCR Jbeta segments was used. Amplification of the CDR3 region of rearranged TCR beta genes was performed with a multiplex PCR assay on genomic DNA. The amplified TCR beta libraries were sequenced on the Illumina HiSeq System as 87-base-pair reads. The authors' pipeline ran thus. In a later analysis, around 80 million unique TCR beta chains were counted across the roughly 610 repertoires, and around 11 million of these chains were shared by at least two donors. To remove PCR and sequencing errors, raw reads were error-corrected and collapsed into unique sequences using a nearest-neighbor algorithm that merged closely related sequences. To assign V, D and J gene segments, CDR3 sequences were aligned to IMGT reference sequences. For a sequence to be retained, at least a six-nucleotide match to both a V gene segment and a J gene segment was required. Rearrangements were classified as productive when the CDR3 lacked stop codons and remained in frame with V and J, and all other rearrangements were classified as non-productive. Following IMGT convention, CDR3 was defined as the stretch from the second conserved V-encoded cysteine up to the conserved J-encoded phenylalanine. Sequences without an unambiguous match to a single V gene segment were excluded from the earlier analysis of 450 to 650 of the donors. In an earlier analysis of approximately 590 of the donors, a V segment was called functional when productive rearrangements were above 56.7%, and segregating when the standard deviation between donors exceeded 5%. A statistical classification framework was developed to diagnose cytomegalovirus status using the catalog of TCR beta chain sequences. V and J gene assignment, in a later analysis, came from comparing TCR nucleotide sequences with IMGT/GENE-DB human TR gene sequences. The TCRdist pipeline was used in a later analysis to assign CDR3 sequences and most-parsimonious VDJ recombination scenarios. A later analysis defined each TCR beta chain by its CDR3 amino acid sequence plus V-gene family, and excluded reads lacking a unique V-gene family. A later analysis removed 592 highly shared, low-generation-probability nucleotide sequences to deal with suspected cross-contamination and a sequencing artifact. For each public chain, a later analysis derived a clonal expansion index from normalized ranks of inferred template counts within each repertoire. In a later analysis, generation probabilities were computed with a VDJ recombination model fitted to out-of-frame rearrangements, and the resulting probabilities were checked against IGoR. Hypergeometric tests were used in a later analysis to score TCR-TCR, TCR-HLA and TCR-CMV co-occurrence, with a repertoire-size bias correction applied to the TCR pairs. To estimate false discovery rates, a later analysis permuted the HLA or CMV assignments 20 times. In a later analysis, co-occurring TCRs were grouped using DBSCAN, and TCRdist sequence similarity was added for clustering within HLA-allele-positive subsets. Co-occurrence clustering excluded repertoires with fewer than 30,000 or more than 120,000 public chains, plus five with anomalous nucleotide sharing. TCRdb obtained this table from immuneACCESS and retained in-frame rearrangements with V and J assigned. These tables miss some clones; where compared with another copy, unresolved V genes account for less than half of the shortfall, and the remainder is unexplained. The V and J calls and clone size come from that table; D and trimming were worked out from the DNA. The sample table contains 130,000 or so clones; only one count was recorded for roughly 82% of them. About 3.4% of the sample is held by the ten biggest clonotypes.

Recombination linked TRBV2 to TRBJ2-2; TRBD2 aligns with 11 central bases. The receptor's source is a man aged 18 to 30 in good health and CMV-seropositive. The specimen was PBMCs. The CDR3 reads as follows: CASSPLGLAGGTGELFF. The nucleotide sequence is TGTGCCAGCAGTCCCCTCGGACTAGCGGGTGGGACCGGGGAGCTGTTTTTT.